This entry lists 27 T cell receptor beta chains sequenced from one sample in a study of cytomegalovirus exposure and HLA in healthy donors. Primers included in the PCR were 60 Vbeta and 13 Jbeta primers. Measured with immunoSEQ multiplex PCR; TCRdb has only the in-frame clones, and not every one. The sample has approximately 140,000 clones; 70% to 85% are singletons. Sequencing used PBMCs. These receptors were obtained from a middle-aged man in good health and CMV-seronegative.

This clone was counted between two and nine times. CDR3 coding DNA: TGTGCCAGCAGCCCCGGAGGACAGGGGGCGCATGAGCAGTTCTTC. This sequence encodes CASSPGGQGAHEQFF. The chain couples TRBV13 to TRBJ2-1; 11 nucleotides agree with TRBD1. Looked up from germline, CDR1 is PRHDT and CDR2 is FYEKMQ (reference sequence). The CDR3 sequence is 15 residues long. J was trimmed by 8 bases and V by 5 bases; bases with no gene match: 8.

The J gene is TRBJ2-2, the V gene TRBV10-2; TRBD1 might be the D (5 bases). Germline V CDR1 and CDR2: WSHSY, SAAADI. Between the trimmed V and J ends, which lost 6 bases and 8 bases, there was a span of 16 bases. This CDR3 has 14 residues. The CDR3 sequence: CASSAWGPRGELFF. For the CDR3, the DNA is TGCGCCAGCAGCGCTTGGGGCCCCCGAGGGGAGCTGTTTTTT.

The chain joins TRBV30 to TRBJ1-2, with 9 nucleotides matching TRBD1. The trim removed 5 bases at V and 3 bases at J, leaving 4 bases unmatched. The V gene's germline CDR1 is GTSNPN and CDR2 SVGIG (reference sequence). CDR3 length: 13 residues. The CDR3 loop reads CAWVGQGYYGYTF. The DNA for the CDR3 is TGTGCCTGGGTAGGACAGGGGTACTATGGCTACACCTTC.

The chain joins TRBV10-3 to TRBJ2-3; D is perhaps TRBD2 (6 bases). CDR3 length: 15 residues. The germline V gene encodes CDR1 ENHRY and CDR2 SYGVKD. Trimming removed 7 bases from V and 1 base from J, with 15 bases in between. CDR3 in DNA: TGTGCCATCACCGGTAGGGGCGGGGGCACAGATACGCAGTATTTT. It encodes CAITGRGGGTDTQYF.

The chain links TRBV5-6 to TRBJ1-3, with a tentative D call TRBD1 (5 bases). Trimming cost V 2 bases and J 4 bases, with 10 bases left between them. Germline CDR1 is SGHDT and CDR2 is YYEEEE. The CDR3 extends over 14 amino acids. This chain's CDR3 is CASSLGARGNTIYF. The CDR3 nucleotides are TGTGCCAGCAGCTTAGGGGCGAGGGGAAACACCATATATTTT. The full variable domain, completed using reference TRBV5-6 and TRBJ1-3, is DAGVTQSPTHLIKTRGQQVTLRCSPKSGHDTVSWYQQALGQGPQFIFQYYEEEERQRGNFPDRFSGHQFPNYSSELNVNALLLGDSALYLCASSLGARGNTIYFGEGSWLTVV.

This chain uses TRBV18 with TRBJ2-5, with a possible D match to TRBD2 (7 bases). The CDR3 contains 15 residues. Germline assignment: CDR1 KGHSH and CDR2 LQKENI. Trimming pared 1 base from V and 5 bases from J, leaving 14 bases between. The CDR3 bases are TGTGCCAGCTCACCACGCGGGGGCGAGGGGGAGACCCAGTACTTC. Protein sequence: CASSPRGGEGETQYF. Full variable domain (rest looked up from reference TRBV18 and TRBJ2-5): NAGVMQNPRHLVRRRGQEARLRCSPMKGHSHVYWYRQLPEEGLKFMVYLQKENIIDESGMPKERFSAEFPKEGPSILRIQQVVRGDSAAYFCASSPRGGEGETQYFGPGTRLLVL.

The V and J genes are TRBV6-6 and TRBJ2-2; D is perhaps TRBD2 (5 bases). This CDR3 is 16 amino acids long. Germline CDR1 and CDR2: MNHNY and SVGAGI (reference sequence). V lost 2 bases and J 2 bases, leaving 12 bases between the germline ends. In DNA form, the CDR3 reads TGTGCCAGCAGTTACCCCGGACTTTACAACACCGGGGAGCTGTTTTTT. It encodes CASSYPGLYNTGELFF.

CDR3: CASSLYDRNTDTQYF. The CDR3 DNA follows: TGTGCCAGCAGCTTATATGACAGGAACACAGATACGCAGTATTTT. The rearrangement joins TRBV7-9 to TRBJ2-3; possibly TRBD1 for D (6 bases). CDR1 and CDR2 (germline): SEHNR, FQNEAQ (reference sequence). The CDR3 consists of 15 residues. Trimming cost V 2 bases and J 2 bases, with 11 bases left between them.

In this sample, this clone turned up a few times. The V call is TRBV13, the J call TRBJ1-1, with 8 bases that match TRBD1. Germline V gene lookup returns CDR1 PRHDT and CDR2 FYEKMQ (reference sequence). CDR3 length: 17 residues. V was clipped by 0 bases and J by 5 bases; unmatched bases: 11. CDR3 bases: TGTGCCAGCAGCTTAGGGCCCGACAGGGGAGGTAGAACTGAAGCTTTCTTT. It translates to CASSLGPDRGGRTEAFF.

This chain joins TRBV30 and TRBJ1-2; 7 bases map to TRBD1. The CDR3 is 15 amino acids. Germline loops: CDR1 GTSNPN, CDR2 SVGIG (reference sequence). With V trimmed by 4 bases and J by 2 bases, 10 bases remained unmatched. The CDR3 DNA follows: TGTGCCTGGATAGCCCTGACAGGGCCGAACTATGGCTACACCTTC. Translating it yields CAWIALTGPNYGYTF.

The chain has TRBV4-2 and TRBJ2-2; TRBD2 agrees at 8 bases. J lost 1 base, V lost 2 bases, and 3 bases had no gene match. CDR1 is LGHNA, CDR2 YNFKEQ, per germline. The CDR3 runs 16 residues. This chain's CDR3 is CASSQTAGGNTGELFF. For the CDR3, the DNA is TGTGCCAGCAGCCAAACGGCGGGGGGGAACACCGGGGAGCTGTTTTTT.

The chain is built from TRBV6-5 and TRBJ2-7; TRBD2 agrees at 10 bases. The CDR3 covers 15 residues. V trimming: 2 bases; J trimming: 7 bases; junction bases outside the gene matches: 8. CDR1 and CDR2 (germline): MNHEY, SVGAGI. The CDR3 spells CASSYQRGGPGEQYF. CDR3 sequence (DNA): TGTGCCAGCAGTTACCAGCGGGGGGGCCCAGGAGAGCAGTACTTC.

Details on this clone: Germline is not matched at one junction end, which may reflect a read error. The rearrangement links TRBV14 to TRBJ2-7, with a tentative D call TRBD2 (6 bases). The germline V gene encodes CDR1 SGHDN and CDR2 FVKESK. This CDR3 has 14 residues. The CDR3 is CASSPAGISHEQYF. The CDR3 nucleotides read TGTGCCAGCAGCCCCGCGGGGATCTCCCACGAGCAGTACTTC.

J is TRBJ2-7 and V is TRBV2; the match to TRBD1 covers 7 bases. J lost 3 bases, V lost 0 bases, and 8 bases had no gene match. Per the germline V gene, CDR1 is SNHLY and CDR2 is FYNNEI. The CDR3 covers 16 residues. The CDR3 bases are TGTGCCAGCAGTGAAGCCCCGGGACAGAGAGACTACGAGCAGTACTTC. Protein product: CASSEAPGQRDYEQYF.

The chain couples TRBV6-1 to TRBJ2-4; D may be TRBD2 (7 bases). Trimming took 10 bases from V and 7 from J, leaving 20 bases between them. Germline V CDR1 and CDR2: MNHNS, SASEGT. The CDR3 extends over 14 amino acids. CDR3 loop: CATIKGRGVNIQYF. CDR3 DNA sequence: TGTGCCACCATCAAGGGGAGGGGGGTTAACATTCAGTACTTC.

The chain couples TRBV7-2 to TRBJ2-7, with 8 bases matching TRBD1. Looked up from germline, CDR1 is SGHTA and CDR2 is FQGNSA. This CDR3 contains 15 residues. The junction had 5 bases not matched to a gene; V was cut back by 4 bases and J by 0 bases. Here the CDR3 DNA reads TGTGCCAGCAGCTCCCAGGGGGCCCTCTCCTACGAGCAGTACTTC. Amino acid sequence: CASSSQGALSYEQYF.

The CDR3 here is CASRQQGVPYEQYF. In nucleotides, the CDR3 is TGTGCCAGCAGGCAACAGGGGGTCCCCTACGAGCAGTACTTC. This rearrangement joins TRBV6-1 to TRBJ2-7, with 8 bases identical to TRBD1. The CDR3 is 14 residues long. Trimming at V came to 6 bases and at J to 2 bases, leaving 6 bases not matched to a gene. In germline, CDR1 is MNHNS, CDR2 SASEGT.

This clone is a singleton in its sample. The chain links TRBV5-1 to TRBJ2-1; 13 positions agree with TRBD2. Looked up from germline, CDR1 is SGHRS and CDR2 is YFSETQ. The CDR3 loop spans 16 amino acids. J lost 5 bases, V lost 0 bases, and 2 bases had no gene match. CDR3 nucleotide sequence: TGCGCCAGCAGCTTGGGAGGGACTAGCGGGGACAATGAGCAGTTCTTC. This codes for CASSLGGTSGDNEQFF.

As concerns this clone: Other DNA sequences in this sample translate to the same CDR3. J is TRBJ1-2 and V is TRBV9, with 7 bases lining up with TRBD1. Trimming removed 0 bases from V and 1 base from J; junction bases left unmatched: 0. From germline, CDR1 is SGDLS and CDR2 YYNGEE. The CDR3 is made up of 14 amino acids. CDR3 coding DNA: TGTGCCAGCAGCGTAGGACAGGGTAACTATGGCTACACCTTC. It is translated as CASSVGQGNYGYTF.

The V gene is TRBV5-6, the J gene TRBJ2-1; 8 bases align to TRBD2. The CDR3 totals 15 residues. V was clipped by 4 bases and J by 10 bases; unmatched bases: 13. CDR1 and CDR2 (germline): SGHDT, YYEEEE. This CDR3 is CASSEAGETPYEQFF. Written as DNA, the CDR3 is TGTGCCAGCAGCGAAGCGGGGGAAACCCCTTACGAGCAGTTCTTC.

The rearrangement joins TRBV19 to TRBJ1-1; a possible D gene is TRBD1 (6 bases). With 7 bases removed from V and 12 bases from J, the gap between germline ends came to 18 bases. CDR3 length: 12 residues. Looked up from germline, CDR1 is LNHDA and CDR2 is SQIVND (reference sequence). The CDR3 sequence is CASTLRGARTFF. In DNA form, the CDR3 reads TGTGCCAGTACCCTACGGGGGGCGAGGACTTTCTTT.

In its sample, this clone was seen once. The chain employs TRBV5-6 and TRBJ2-1; TRBD1 aligns across 10 bases. The J segment lost 6 bases and the V segment lost 6 bases, leaving 9 bases of the junction unmatched. CDR3 length: 15 residues. CDR1 is SGHDT, CDR2 YYEEEE, per germline. Written as DNA, the CDR3 is TGTGCCAGCAAGACGGACAGGGGGGCCTTCAATGAGCAGTTCTTC. This sequence encodes CASKTDRGAFNEQFF.

The rearrangement joins TRBV5-6 to TRBJ2-7; a possible D gene is TRBD1 (6 bases). Germline-derived CDR1 and CDR2 are SGHDT and YYEEEE. The ends were cut back, 3 bases at V and 3 bases at J, with 10 bases in the middle. The CDR3 runs 13 residues. The CDR3 region is CASSSDRYYEQYF. The CDR3 DNA reads TGTGCCAGCAGCTCGGACAGATACTACGAGCAGTACTTC.

This clone appeared a single time. The DNA is left out, because the CDR3 cannot be placed on it with certainty; the CDR3 is given as TCRdb lists it. This chain connects TRBV19 to TRBJ2-5; the table assigns TRBD2, which was not confirmed against the DNA. From germline, CDR1 is LNHDA and CDR2 SQIVND (reference sequence). Including both end residues, the CDR3 is 15 amino acids long. This CDR3 is CASTSGYGGSYEQYF.

This sequence joins TRBV4-3 and TRBJ1-1; D unclear. V lost 1 base to trimming and J lost 0 bases, with 3 bases between them. The V gene's germline CDR1 is LGHNA and CDR2 YSLEER. This CDR3 spans 13 amino acids. The CDR3 DNA reads TGCGCCAGCAGCCAAGTAATGAACACTGAAGCTTTCTTT. Its translation is CASSQVMNTEAFF.

This clone was seen a few times. V gene TRBV6-1 combines with J gene TRBJ2-5, with D tentatively TRBD2 (6 bases). Germline V gene lookup returns CDR1 MNHNS and CDR2 SASEGT. The CDR3 sequence is 14 residues long. V was shortened by 7 bases and J by 2 bases, with 14 bases between the two germline ends. The CDR3 reads CASNDFAGQETQYF. DNA of the CDR3: TGTGCCAGCAACGACTTTGCGGGGCAAGAGACCCAGTACTTC.

The chain couples TRBV5-1 to TRBJ1-1; D not resolved. This CDR3 has 15 amino acids. Germline V gives CDR1 SGHRS, CDR2 YFSETQ. V was clipped by 1 base and J by 3 bases, with 13 bases between them. Written as DNA, the CDR3 is TGCGCCAGCAGCTTGATGCGGTTTGAGGACACTGAAGCTTTCTTT. Protein product: CASSLMRFEDTEAFF.